The clone carrying this T cell receptor (beta chain) was seen more than once but under ten times. Its antigen is unknown. This specimen belongs to a study of beta chain features in type 1 diabetes. This CDR3 has 15 amino acids. V gave up 0 bases and J gave up 0 bases, with 8 bases separating them. Germline V gives CDR1 SGDLS, CDR2 YYNGEE. Study-level findings and limits: Any PCR bias toward short templates would affect both groups alike. Shorter TCRB CDR3s, moderately but significantly so, were found in Type 1 diabetes patients in all four CD4+ subsets. Naive, central memory and Treg TCRB repertoires appeared more alike in patients than in healthy donors.

The study reverse transcribed the entire isolated RNA, so it sequenced expressed TCRB transcripts. TCRdb keeps only in-frame clones here, not all; method: immunoSEQ multiplex PCR. The table lists 250,000 to 300,000 clones, approximately 25% of them singletons. Source material: naive CD4+ T cells from blood. The genes are TRBV9 and TRBJ2-3, with D hard to call. This TCR came from a woman in her thirties with type 1 diabetes. CDR3 in DNA: TGTGCCAGCAGCGTAGACGGTCCTAGCACAGATACGCAGTATTTT. Translated: CASSVDGPSTDTQYF. The complete variable domain, with remaining parts taken from reference TRBV9 and TRBJ2-3, reads DSGVTQTPKHLITATGQRVTLRCSPRSGDLSVYWYQQSLDQGLQFLIQYYNGEERAKGNILERFSAQQFPDLHSELNLSSLELGDSALYFCASSVDGPSTDTQYFGPGTRLTVL.